The 2 T cell receptor beta chains below all came from one sample that was sequenced in a study of read filtering for tumor transcriptome and immune sequencing. From about 400 ng of RNA, a library with molecular barcoded alpha/delta and beta/gamma adaptors was made. TCRdb re-analysed the reads in MiXCR, keeping a single row per CDR3 protein. The data contain about 50,000 distinct CDR3 sequences, roughly 19% of them singletons. Sequenced material: a population of CD138-negative cells sorted from bone marrow. These receptors were taken from a donor at least 40 years old with multiple myeloma.

In the case of this clonotype: This may stem from a read error, because a much larger clone lies one nucleotide away. In DNA form, the CDR3 reads TGTGCCAGTAGTATGGCCGGGGAGCTGTTTTTT. It encodes CASSMAGELFF. The chain uses TRBV19 and TRBJ2-2, with D unresolved. V was pared by 3 bases and J by 6 bases, with 2 bases between. This CDR3 spans 11 amino acids. From germline, CDR1 is LNHDA and CDR2 SQIVND (reference sequence).

This clonotype was picked up many times. V gene TRBV20-1 combines with J gene TRBJ2-3, with D perhaps assigned TRBD1 or TRBD2 (5 bases each). Germline CDR1 is DFQATT and CDR2 is SNEGSKA (reference sequence). Trimming took 6 bases from V and 8 from J, leaving 18 bases between them. The CDR3 has 13 residues. CDR3 coding DNA: TGCAGTGCGAGCCTTGGGACGACTGCTACGCAGTATTTT. Translation: CSASLGTTATQYF.